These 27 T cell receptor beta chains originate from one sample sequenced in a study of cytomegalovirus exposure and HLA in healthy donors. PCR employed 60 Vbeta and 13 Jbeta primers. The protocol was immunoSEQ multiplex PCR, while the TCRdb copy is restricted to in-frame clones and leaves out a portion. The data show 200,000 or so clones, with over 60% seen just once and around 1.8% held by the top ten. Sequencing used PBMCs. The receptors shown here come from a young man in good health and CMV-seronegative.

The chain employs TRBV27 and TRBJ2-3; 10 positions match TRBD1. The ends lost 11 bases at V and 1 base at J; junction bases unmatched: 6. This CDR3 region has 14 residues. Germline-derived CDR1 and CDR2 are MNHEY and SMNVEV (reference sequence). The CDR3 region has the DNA TGTGCCCCGACAGGGGGCCTCGGCACAGATACGCAGTATTTT. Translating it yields CAPTGGLGTDTQYF.

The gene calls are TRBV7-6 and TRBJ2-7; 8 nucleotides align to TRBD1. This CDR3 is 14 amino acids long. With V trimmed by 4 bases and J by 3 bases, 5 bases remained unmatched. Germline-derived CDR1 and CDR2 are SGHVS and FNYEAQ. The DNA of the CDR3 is TGTGCCAGCAGCTCAACAGACAGGGGCTACGAGCAGTACTTC. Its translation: CASSSTDRGYEQYF.

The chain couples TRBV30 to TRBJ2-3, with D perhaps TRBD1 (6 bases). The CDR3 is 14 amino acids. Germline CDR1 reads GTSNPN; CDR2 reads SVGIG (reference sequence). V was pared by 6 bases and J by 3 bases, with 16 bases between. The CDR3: CACSTGHRTDTQYF. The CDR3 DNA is TGTGCCTGCTCGACAGGTCACAGGACAGATACGCAGTATTTT.

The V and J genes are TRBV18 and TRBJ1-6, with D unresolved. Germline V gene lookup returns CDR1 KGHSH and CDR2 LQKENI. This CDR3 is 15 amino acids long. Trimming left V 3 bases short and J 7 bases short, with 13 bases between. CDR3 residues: CASSPLGALNSPLHF. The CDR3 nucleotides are TGTGCCAGCTCACCGTTGGGAGCCCTAAATTCACCCCTCCACTTT.

The CDR3 DNA follows: TGCGCCAGCAGCCGCCTAAGCGGGGTTCCGTACGAGCAGTACTTC. Amino acid sequence: CASSRLSGVPYEQYF. The chain uses TRBV4-3 and TRBJ2-7; 7 bases are a match to TRBD2. CDR1 and CDR2 from the germline V gene are LGHNA and YSLEER. The J segment lost 4 bases and the V segment lost 4 bases, leaving 10 bases of the junction unmatched. CDR3 length equals 15 residues.

The CDR3 protein is CASSLTSLAGGGETQYF. Here the CDR3 DNA reads TGTGCCAGTAGTCTGACTTCTCTAGCGGGAGGAGGCGAGACCCAGTACTTC. V usage is TRBV19 and J usage is TRBJ2-5; 11 positions match TRBD2. V shed 5 bases and J 5 bases; nucleotides not matched to a gene: 13. CDR3 length equals 17 residues. Germline-derived CDR1 and CDR2 are LNHDA and SQIVND (reference sequence).

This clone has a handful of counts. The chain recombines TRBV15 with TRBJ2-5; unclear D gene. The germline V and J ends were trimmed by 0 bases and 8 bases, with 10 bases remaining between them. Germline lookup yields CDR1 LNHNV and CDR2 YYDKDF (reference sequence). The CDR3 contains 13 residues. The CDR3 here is CATSRDPGETQYF. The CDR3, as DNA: TGTGCCACCAGCAGAGATCCAGGCGAAACCCAGTACTTC.

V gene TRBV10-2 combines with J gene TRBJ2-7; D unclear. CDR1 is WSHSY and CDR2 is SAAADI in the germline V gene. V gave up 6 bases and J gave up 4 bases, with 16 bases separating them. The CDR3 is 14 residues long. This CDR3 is CASSLTRVLYEQYF. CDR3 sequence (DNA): TGCGCCAGCAGCCTAACCCGGGTGCTTTACGAGCAGTACTTC.

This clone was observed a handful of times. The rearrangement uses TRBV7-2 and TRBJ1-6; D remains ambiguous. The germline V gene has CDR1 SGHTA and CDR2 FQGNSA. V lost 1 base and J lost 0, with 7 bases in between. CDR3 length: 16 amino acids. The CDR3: CASSLGESSYNSPLHF. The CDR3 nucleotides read TGTGCCAGCAGCTTAGGGGAGAGCTCCTATAATTCACCCCTCCACTTT. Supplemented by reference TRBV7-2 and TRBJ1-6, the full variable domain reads GAGVSQSPSNKVTEKGKDVELRCDPISGHTALYWYRQSLGQGLEFLIYFQGNSAPDKSGLPSDRFSAERTGGSVSTLTIQRTQQEDSAVYLCASSLGESSYNSPLHFGNGTRLTVT.

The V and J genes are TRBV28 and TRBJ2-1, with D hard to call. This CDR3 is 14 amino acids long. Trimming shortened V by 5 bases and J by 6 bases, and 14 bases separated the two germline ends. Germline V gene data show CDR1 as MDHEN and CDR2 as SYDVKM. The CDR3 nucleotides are TGTGCCAGCAGTACCAATCCTAGATTCAATGAGCAGTTCTTC. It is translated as CASSTNPRFNEQFF.

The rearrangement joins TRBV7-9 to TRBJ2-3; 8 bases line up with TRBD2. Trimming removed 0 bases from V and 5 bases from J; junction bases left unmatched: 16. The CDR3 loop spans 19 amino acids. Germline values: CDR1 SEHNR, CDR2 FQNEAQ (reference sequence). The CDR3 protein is CASSLAGGGREGQQDTQYF. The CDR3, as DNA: TGTGCCAGCAGCTTAGCGGGAGGAGGACGGGAGGGCCAACAAGATACGCAGTATTTT.

Here the CDR3 reads CAWRGGHGELFF. Written as DNA, the CDR3 is TGTGCCTGGAGAGGGGGTCACGGGGAGCTGTTTTTT. The chain uses TRBV30 and TRBJ2-2; possible D gene TRBD1, 6 bases. The CDR3 is 12 amino acids. The V end lost 3 bases, the J end lost 7 bases, and 9 bases lay between the germline ends. Germline CDR1 and CDR2: GTSNPN and SVGIG (reference sequence).

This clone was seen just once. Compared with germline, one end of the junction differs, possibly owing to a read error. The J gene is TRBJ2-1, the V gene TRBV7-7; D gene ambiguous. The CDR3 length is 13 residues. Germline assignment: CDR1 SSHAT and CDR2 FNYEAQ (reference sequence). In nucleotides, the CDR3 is TGTGCTAGCACCCCCCTAAGAGGCAATGAGCAGTTCTTC. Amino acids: CASTPLRGNEQFF.

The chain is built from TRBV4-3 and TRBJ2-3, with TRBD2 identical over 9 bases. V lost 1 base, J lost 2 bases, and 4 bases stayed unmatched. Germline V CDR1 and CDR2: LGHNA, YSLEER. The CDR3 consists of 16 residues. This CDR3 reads CASSQVVAGATDTQYF. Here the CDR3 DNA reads TGCGCCAGCAGCCAAGTCGTAGCGGGAGCCACAGATACGCAGTATTTT.

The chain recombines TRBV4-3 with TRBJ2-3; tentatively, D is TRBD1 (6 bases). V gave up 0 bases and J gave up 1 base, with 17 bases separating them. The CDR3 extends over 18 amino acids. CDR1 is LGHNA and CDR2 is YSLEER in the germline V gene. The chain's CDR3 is CASSQDEGLGGGTDTQYF. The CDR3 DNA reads TGCGCCAGCAGCCAAGATGAGGGGCTTGGGGGCGGCACAGATACGCAGTATTTT.

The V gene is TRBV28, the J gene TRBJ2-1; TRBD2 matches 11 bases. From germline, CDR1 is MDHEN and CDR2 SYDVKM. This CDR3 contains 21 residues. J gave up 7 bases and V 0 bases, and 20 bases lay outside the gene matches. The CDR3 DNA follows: TGTGCCAGCAGTTTATGGGTCGGACCCAGAGGATTAGCGGGAGGGTCGAATGAGCAGTTCTTC. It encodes CASSLWVGPRGLAGGSNEQFF.

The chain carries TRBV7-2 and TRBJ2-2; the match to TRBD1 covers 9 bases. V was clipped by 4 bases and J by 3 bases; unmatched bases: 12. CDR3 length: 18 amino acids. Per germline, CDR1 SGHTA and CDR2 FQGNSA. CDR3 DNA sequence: TGTGCCAGCAGCTGGGATCGCTGGGACAGGGAAGACACCGGGGAGCTGTTTTTT. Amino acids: CASSWDRWDREDTGELFF.

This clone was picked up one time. The CDR3 is CAISDFGQGLGETQYF. CDR3 nucleotides: TGTGCCATCAGTGACTTCGGACAGGGGCTTGGAGAGACCCAGTACTTC. J is TRBJ2-5 and V is TRBV10-3; 9 nucleotides match TRBD1. V trimming: 3 bases; J trimming: 4 bases; junction bases outside the gene matches: 9. CDR1 ENHRY and CDR2 SYGVKD come from the germline V gene. The length of the CDR3 is 16 residues.

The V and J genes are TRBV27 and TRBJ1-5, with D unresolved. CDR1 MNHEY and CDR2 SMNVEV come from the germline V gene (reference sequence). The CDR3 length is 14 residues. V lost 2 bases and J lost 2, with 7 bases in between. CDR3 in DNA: TGTGCCAGCAGTTTACTGGGAGGCAATCAGCCCCAGCATTTT. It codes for CASSLLGGNQPQHF.

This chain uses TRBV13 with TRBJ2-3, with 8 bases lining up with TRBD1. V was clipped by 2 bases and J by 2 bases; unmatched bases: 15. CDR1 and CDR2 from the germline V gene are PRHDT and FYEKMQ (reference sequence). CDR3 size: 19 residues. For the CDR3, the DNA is TGTGCCAGCAGCTTAATGAGCTCCACGACAGGGGTCTACACAGATACGCAGTATTTT. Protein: CASSLMSSTTGVYTDTQYF.

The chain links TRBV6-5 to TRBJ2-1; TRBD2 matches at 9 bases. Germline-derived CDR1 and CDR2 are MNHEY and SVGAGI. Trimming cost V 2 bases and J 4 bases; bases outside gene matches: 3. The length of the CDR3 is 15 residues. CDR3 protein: CASSYMRGGYNEQFF. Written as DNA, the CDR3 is TGTGCCAGCAGTTACATGCGGGGGGGTTACAATGAGCAGTTCTTC.

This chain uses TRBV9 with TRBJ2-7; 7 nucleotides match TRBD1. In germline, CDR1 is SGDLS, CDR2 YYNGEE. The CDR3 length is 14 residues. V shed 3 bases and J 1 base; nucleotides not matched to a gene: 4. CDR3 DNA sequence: TGTGCCAGCAGCGGGGGGACAGATTCCTACGAGCAGTACTTC. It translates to CASSGGTDSYEQYF. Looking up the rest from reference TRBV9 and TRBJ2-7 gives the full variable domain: DSGVTQTPKHLITATGQRVTLRCSPRSGDLSVYWYQQSLDQGLQFLIQYYNGEERAKGNILERFSAQQFPDLHSELNLSSLELGDSALYFCASSGGTDSYEQYFGPGTRLTVT.

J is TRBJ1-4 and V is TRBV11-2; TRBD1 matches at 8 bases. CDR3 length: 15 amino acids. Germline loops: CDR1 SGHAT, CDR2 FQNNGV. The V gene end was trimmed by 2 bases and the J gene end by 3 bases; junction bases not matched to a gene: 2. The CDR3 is CASSLSGQANEKLFF. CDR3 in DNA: TGTGCCAGCAGCTTATCGGGACAGGCTAATGAAAAACTGTTTTTT.

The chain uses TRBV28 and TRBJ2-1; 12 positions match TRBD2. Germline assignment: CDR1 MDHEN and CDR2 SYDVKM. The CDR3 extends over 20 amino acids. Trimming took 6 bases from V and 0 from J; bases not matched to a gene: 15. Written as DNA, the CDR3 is TGTGCCAGCAGCTCCCCGGAGCGACTAGCGGGAGTTACCTCCTACAATGAGCAGTTCTTC. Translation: CASSSPERLAGVTSYNEQFF.

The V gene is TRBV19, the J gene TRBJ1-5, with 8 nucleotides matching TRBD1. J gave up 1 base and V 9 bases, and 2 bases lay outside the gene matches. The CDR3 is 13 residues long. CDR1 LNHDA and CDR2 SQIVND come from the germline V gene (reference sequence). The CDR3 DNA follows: TGTGCCAGCTGGACAGGGAGCAATCAGCCCCAGCATTTT. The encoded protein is CASWTGSNQPQHF.

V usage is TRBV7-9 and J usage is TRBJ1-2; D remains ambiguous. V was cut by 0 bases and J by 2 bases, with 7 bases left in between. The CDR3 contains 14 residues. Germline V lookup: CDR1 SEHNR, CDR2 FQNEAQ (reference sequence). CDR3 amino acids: CASSLASGNYGYTF. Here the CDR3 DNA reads TGTGCCAGCAGCTTAGCATCGGGGAACTATGGCTACACCTTC.

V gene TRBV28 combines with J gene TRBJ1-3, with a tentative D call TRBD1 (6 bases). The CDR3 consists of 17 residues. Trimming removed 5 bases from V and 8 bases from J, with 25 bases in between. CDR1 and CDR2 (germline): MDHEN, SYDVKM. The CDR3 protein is CASSSRAAGRGRDTIYF. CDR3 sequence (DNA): TGTGCCAGCAGTAGCAGAGCGGCAGGCAGGGGAAGAGACACCATATATTTT.